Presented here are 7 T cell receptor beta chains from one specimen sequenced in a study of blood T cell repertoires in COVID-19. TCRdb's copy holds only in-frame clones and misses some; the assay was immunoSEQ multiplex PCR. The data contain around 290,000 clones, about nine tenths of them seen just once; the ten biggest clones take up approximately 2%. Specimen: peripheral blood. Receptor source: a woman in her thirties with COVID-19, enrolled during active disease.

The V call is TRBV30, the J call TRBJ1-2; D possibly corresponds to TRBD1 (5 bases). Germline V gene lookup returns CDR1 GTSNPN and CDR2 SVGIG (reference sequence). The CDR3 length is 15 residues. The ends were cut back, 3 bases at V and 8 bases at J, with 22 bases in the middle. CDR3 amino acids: CAWRPPGGVLSGYTF. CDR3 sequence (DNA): TGTGCCTGGAGGCCCCCGGGAGGGGTACTTTCCGGCTACACCTTC.

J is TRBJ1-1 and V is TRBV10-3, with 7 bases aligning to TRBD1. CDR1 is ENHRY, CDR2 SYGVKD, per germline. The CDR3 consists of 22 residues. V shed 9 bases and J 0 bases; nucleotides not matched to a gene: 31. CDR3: CAMCARGGLLGQPRGVNTEAFF. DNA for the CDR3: TGTGCCATGTGTGCCCGGGGTGGGCTTTTGGGACAGCCCCGCGGGGTGAACACTGAAGCTTTCTTT.

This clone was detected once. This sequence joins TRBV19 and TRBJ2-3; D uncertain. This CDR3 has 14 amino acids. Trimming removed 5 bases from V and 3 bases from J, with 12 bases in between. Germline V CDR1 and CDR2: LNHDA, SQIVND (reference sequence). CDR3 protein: CASSASIPTDTQYF. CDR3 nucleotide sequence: TGTGCCAGTAGTGCGTCAATCCCTACAGATACGCAGTATTTT.

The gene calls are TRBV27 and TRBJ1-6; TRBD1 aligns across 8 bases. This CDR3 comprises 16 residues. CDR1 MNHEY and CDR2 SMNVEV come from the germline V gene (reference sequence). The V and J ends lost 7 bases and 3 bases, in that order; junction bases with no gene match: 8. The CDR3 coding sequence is TGTGCCAGCAAAAGGACAGGGTCCCTCTATAATTCACCCCTCCACTTT. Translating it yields CASKRTGSLYNSPLHF.

The CDR3 coding sequence is TGTGCCAGCAGCGTAGGATCGAGGGCAGGGAGGGGCCCAGATACGCAGTATTTT. As protein: CASSVGSRAGRGPDTQYF. The chain links TRBV9 to TRBJ2-3, with 7 bases identical to TRBD2. CDR1 SGDLS and CDR2 YYNGEE come from the germline V gene. This CDR3 is built from 18 residues. Trimming at V came to 0 bases and at J to 4 bases, leaving 14 bases not matched to a gene.

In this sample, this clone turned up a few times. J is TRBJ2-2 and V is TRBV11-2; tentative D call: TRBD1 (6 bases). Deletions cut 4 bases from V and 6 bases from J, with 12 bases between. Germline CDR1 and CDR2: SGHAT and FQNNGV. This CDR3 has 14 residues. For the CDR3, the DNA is TGTGCCAGCAGCTCAGTTACAGGGTCCGGGGAGCTGTTTTTT. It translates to CASSSVTGSGELFF.

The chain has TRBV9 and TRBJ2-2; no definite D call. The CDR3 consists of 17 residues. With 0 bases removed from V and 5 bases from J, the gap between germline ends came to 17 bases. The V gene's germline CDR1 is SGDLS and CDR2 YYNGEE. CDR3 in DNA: TGTGCCAGCAGCGTAGGTGACGCGGTGAGAAGGACCGGGGAGCTGTTTTTT. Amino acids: CASSVGDAVRRTGELFF.